This T cell receptor beta chain was captured in a study of blood T cell repertoires in COVID-19. Looking at the study overall: The United States, Italy and Spain were the sources of the acute and convalescent COVID-19 samples. Sources were T cells, B-cell-depleted T cells, or PBMCs; the material itself was cDNA or gDNA.

Original processing notes: Reference gene primer amplification yielded estimated nucleated cell counts. Only in-frame clones appear in the TCRdb table, and some are missing; sequencing was by immunoSEQ multiplex PCR. From that table come the V and J calls and clone size; the DNA was used to work out D and trimming. The table has 200,000 to 250,000 clones, roughly 85% seen once. The germline V gene encodes CDR1 LNHDA and CDR2 SQIVND (reference sequence). The germline V and J ends were trimmed by 7 bases and 5 bases, with 9 bases remaining between them. The CDR3 extends over 12 amino acids. A few counts support this clone.

Sequencing was carried out using peripheral blood. The clonotype was recovered from an elderly woman with acute or convalescent COVID-19. The J gene is TRBJ1-5, the V gene TRBV19; D ambiguous. For the CDR3, the DNA is TGTGCCAGTAATCGTCTCGATCAGCCCCAGCATTTT. Translated, it gives CASNRLDQPQHF. Filled out from reference TRBV19 and TRBJ1-5, the complete variable domain reads DGGITQSPKYLFRKEGQNVTLSCEQNLNHDAMYWYRQDPGQGLRLIYYSQIVNDFQKGDIAEGYSVSREKKESFPLTVTSAQKNPTAFYLCASNRLDQPQHFGDGTRLSIL.